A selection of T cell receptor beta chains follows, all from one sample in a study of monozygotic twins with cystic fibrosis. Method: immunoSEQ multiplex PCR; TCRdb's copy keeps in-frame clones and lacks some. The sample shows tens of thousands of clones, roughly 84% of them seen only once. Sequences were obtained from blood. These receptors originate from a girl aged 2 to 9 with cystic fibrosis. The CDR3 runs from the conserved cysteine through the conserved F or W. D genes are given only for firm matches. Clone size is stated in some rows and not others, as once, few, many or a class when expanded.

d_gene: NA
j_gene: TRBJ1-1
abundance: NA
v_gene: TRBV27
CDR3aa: CASSITGITEAFF
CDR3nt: TGTGCCAGCTCAATTACAGGGATAACTGAAGCTTTCTTT

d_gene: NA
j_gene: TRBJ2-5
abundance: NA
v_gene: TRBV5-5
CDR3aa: CASSFLYQETQYF
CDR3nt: TGTGCCAGCAGCTTCCTGTACCAAGAGACCCAGTACTTC

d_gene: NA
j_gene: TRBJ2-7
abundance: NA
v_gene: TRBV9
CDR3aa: CASSVGGWGYEQYF
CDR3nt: TGTGCCAGCAGCGTAGGAGGGTGGGGTTACGAGCAGTACTTC

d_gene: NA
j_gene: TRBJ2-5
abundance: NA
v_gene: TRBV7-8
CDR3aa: CASSSSRQIGKTQYF
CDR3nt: TGTGCCAGCAGCTCCTCCCGACAGATTGGGAAGACCCAGTACTTC

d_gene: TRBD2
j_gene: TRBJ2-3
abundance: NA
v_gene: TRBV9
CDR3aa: CASSVAGGTSAYTDTQYF
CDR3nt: TGTGCCAGCAGCGTAGCCGGGGGGACTAGCGCCTACACAGATACGCAGTATTTT

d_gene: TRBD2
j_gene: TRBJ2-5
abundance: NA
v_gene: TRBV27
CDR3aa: CASSASKRGGKETQYF
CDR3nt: TGTGCCAGCAGTGCCTCGAAGCGGGGGGGCAAAGAGACCCAGTACTTC

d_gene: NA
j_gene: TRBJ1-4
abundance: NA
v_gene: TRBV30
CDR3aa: CAWSVRRSNEKLFF
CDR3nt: TGTGCCTGGAGTGTAAGGAGGAGTAATGAAAAACTGTTTTTT

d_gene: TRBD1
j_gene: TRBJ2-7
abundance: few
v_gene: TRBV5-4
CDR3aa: CASSLERGQSYEQYF
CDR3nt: TGTGCCAGCAGCTTGGAAAGGGGGCAGTCCTACGAGCAGTACTTC

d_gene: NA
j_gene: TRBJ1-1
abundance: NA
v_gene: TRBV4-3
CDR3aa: CASSQEGRRNTEAFF
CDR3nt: TGCGCCAGCAGCCAAGAAGGACGGCGGAACACTGAAGCTTTCTTT

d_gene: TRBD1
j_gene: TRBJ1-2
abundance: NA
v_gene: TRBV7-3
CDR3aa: CASGTGRGYTF
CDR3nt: TGTGCCAGTGGGACAGGGAGGGGCTACACCTTC

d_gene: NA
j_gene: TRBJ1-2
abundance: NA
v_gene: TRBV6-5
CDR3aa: CASSYQAGRLAGYTF
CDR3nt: TGTGCCAGCAGTTACCAGGCAGGGAGATTAGCTGGCTACACCTTC

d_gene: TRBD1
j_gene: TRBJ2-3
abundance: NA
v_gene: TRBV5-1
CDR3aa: CASSPSTDRANTDTQYF
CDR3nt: TGCGCCAGCAGCCCATCAACTGACAGGGCTAACACAGATACGCAGTATTTT

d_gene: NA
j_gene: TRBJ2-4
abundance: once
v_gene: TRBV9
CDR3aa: CASSPLAGFDKNIQYF
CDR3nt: TGTGCCAGCAGCCCTTTGGCCGGGTTCGACAAAAACATTCAGTACTTC

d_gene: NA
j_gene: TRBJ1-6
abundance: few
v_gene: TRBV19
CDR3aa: CASSKPGVDLYSPLHF
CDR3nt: TGTGCCAGTAGTAAACCAGGGGTCGACCTTTATTCACCCCTCCACTTT

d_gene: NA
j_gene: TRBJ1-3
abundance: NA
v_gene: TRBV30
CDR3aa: CAWRQDSRSGNTIYF
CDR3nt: TGTGCCTGGAGACAGGACAGCCGAAGTGGAAACACCATATATTTT